The next 27 T cell receptor beta chains were all read from a single sample in a study of blood T cell repertoires in COVID-19. Assay used: immunoSEQ multiplex PCR; TCRdb lists only in-frame clones, some missing. The data show roughly 260,000 clones, 88% seen once. The sample consisted of peripheral blood. All receptors derive from a man in his sixties who had recovered from COVID-19.

This clone was counted a few times. The rearrangement uses TRBV15 and TRBJ1-5; no reliable D call. Germline V gives CDR1 LNHNV, CDR2 YYDKDF (reference sequence). V gave up 0 bases and J gave up 4 bases, with 10 bases separating them. The CDR3 length is 15 residues. The CDR3 is CATSREGGRNQPQHF. The DNA for the CDR3 is TGTGCCACCAGCAGAGAAGGCGGGAGAAATCAGCCCCAGCATTTT.

V and J are TRBV15 and TRBJ1-1, with D uncertain. This CDR3 is 11 amino acids long. Germline lookup yields CDR1 LNHNV and CDR2 YYDKDF (reference sequence). V dropped 9 bases and J dropped 1 base, with 6 bases sitting between them. The CDR3 protein is CATRQNTEAFF. The CDR3, as DNA: TGTGCCACAAGACAGAACACTGAAGCTTTCTTT.

Here the CDR3 reads CASSLLGTGSNYGYTF. In DNA form, the CDR3 reads TGTGCCAGCAGCTTACTTGGAACAGGATCTAACTATGGCTACACCTTC. The chain is built from TRBV7-9 and TRBJ1-2, with a tentative D call TRBD1 (5 bases). In germline, CDR1 is SEHNR, CDR2 FQNEAQ (reference sequence). Trimming took 2 bases from V and 0 from J, leaving 13 bases between them. This CDR3 is built from 16 residues.

The gene calls are TRBV10-1 and TRBJ2-4; TRBD1 matches at 8 bases. This CDR3 region has 14 residues. Germline lookup yields CDR1 WNHNN and CDR2 SYGVQD (reference sequence). The V and J ends lost 6 bases and 8 bases, in that order; junction bases with no gene match: 9. In DNA form, the CDR3 reads TGCGCCAGCAGGGACAGGGCGCCACTAGACATTCAGTACTTC. Amino acids: CASRDRAPLDIQYF.

The chain couples TRBV29-1 to TRBJ1-2; 9 bases align to TRBD1. V lost 4 bases, J lost 6 bases, and 12 bases stayed unmatched. This CDR3 spans 15 amino acids. Germline V gene data show CDR1 as SQVTM and CDR2 as ANQGSEA. The CDR3 protein is CSVVTGGVWVDGYTF. The CDR3 nucleotides read TGCAGCGTTGTAACAGGGGGCGTCTGGGTCGATGGCTACACCTTC. The variable domain in full, completed from reference TRBV29-1 and TRBJ1-2, reads SAVISQKPSRDICQRGTSLTIQCQVDSQVTMMFWYRQQPGQSLTLIATANQGSEATYESGFVIDKFPISRPNLTFSTLTVSNMSPEDSSIYLCSVVTGGVWVDGYTFGSGTRLTVV.

The chain uses TRBV7-9 and TRBJ1-2, with D possibly matching TRBD1 (5 bases). This CDR3 is built from 12 residues. The germline gives CDR1 SEHNR, CDR2 FQNEAQ (reference sequence). The V end was cut by 4 bases, the J end by 6 bases, with 9 bases between. In DNA form, the CDR3 reads TGTGCCAGCAGCTCCTCGGGGGATGGCTACACCTTC. This gives the protein CASSSSGDGYTF.

This rearrangement joins TRBV30 to TRBJ2-5, with 8 bases aligning to TRBD2. CDR3 size: 15 residues. Germline values: CDR1 GTSNPN, CDR2 SVGIG (reference sequence). J gave up 5 bases and V 0 bases, and 8 bases lay outside the gene matches. CDR3 bases: TGTGCCTGGAGTGTACAACGGGGGGGCGGGGAGACCCAGTACTTC. Residues: CAWSVQRGGGETQYF.

The chain uses TRBV27 and TRBJ1-4, with TRBD1 as a possible D gene (6 bases). The CDR3 length is 16 residues. With 5 bases removed from V and 3 bases from J, the gap between germline ends came to 16 bases. Germline CDR1 is MNHEY and CDR2 is SMNVEV (reference sequence). The CDR3 DNA is TGTGCCAGCAGTCCGACCCACAGGGCCTCTAATGAAAAACTGTTTTTT. This gives the protein CASSPTHRASNEKLFF.

The rearrangement joins TRBV4-2 to TRBJ1-2; no clear D. The CDR3 sequence is 15 residues long. Germline V gene lookup returns CDR1 LGHNA and CDR2 YNFKEQ. Trimming took off 0 bases at V and 5 bases at J, with 13 bases between the two ends. CDR3 nucleotides: TGTGCCAGCAGCCAAGAAATGAGGTCAGATTATGGCTACACCTTC. Translating gives CASSQEMRSDYGYTF.

The V call is TRBV4-2, the J call TRBJ1-4; no reliable D call. The CDR3 sequence is 13 residues long. From germline, CDR1 is LGHNA and CDR2 YNFKEQ. V gave up 4 bases and J gave up 10 bases, with 13 bases separating them. CDR3 loop: CASSPKESGKLFF. Written as DNA, the CDR3 is TGTGCCAGCAGCCCTAAGGAGTCGGGAAAACTGTTTTTT.

V usage is TRBV5-1 and J usage is TRBJ2-3, with 9 bases lining up with TRBD2. Trimming at V came to 6 bases and at J to 1 base, leaving 12 bases not matched to a gene. The germline CDR1 and CDR2 sequences are SGHRS and YFSETQ. There are 17 residues in the CDR3. The CDR3 loop is CASNPTGAGGRTDTQYF. The CDR3 DNA is TGCGCCAGCAACCCTACGGGAGCGGGGGGCCGCACAGATACGCAGTATTTT.

This chain links TRBV6-4 with TRBJ1-5, with D perhaps TRBD1 (6 bases). CDR1 MRHNA and CDR2 SNTAGT come from the germline V gene. Trimming removed 4 bases at V and 1 base at J, with 14 bases between. This CDR3 region has 16 residues. The CDR3 protein is CASSASAGVSNQPQHF. CDR3 coding DNA: TGTGCCAGCAGTGCTTCGGCAGGGGTGAGCAATCAGCCCCAGCATTTT.

The genes are TRBV5-5 and TRBJ1-1, with 8 bases aligning to TRBD1. The trim removed 4 bases at V and 1 base at J, leaving 9 bases unmatched. CDR1 is SGHKS and CDR2 is YYEKEE in the germline V gene (reference sequence). CDR3 length: 16 residues. CDR3 coding DNA: TGTGCCAGCAGCCTAAGGACAGGGATTCAGAACACTGAAGCTTTCTTT. Protein: CASSLRTGIQNTEAFF.

The rearrangement uses TRBV24-1 and TRBJ2-5; possible D gene TRBD2, 6 bases. Germline loops: CDR1 KGHDR, CDR2 SFDVKD. V shed 4 bases and J shed 5 bases, with 22 bases lying between them. CDR3 length: 17 amino acids. This chain's CDR3 is CATSDLRRDFLAETQYF. The CDR3 DNA follows: TGTGCCACCAGTGACTTGCGTAGGGACTTCTTGGCGGAGACCCAGTACTTC.

The chain is built from TRBV24-1 and TRBJ2-3, with 10 positions matching TRBD2. Germline loops: CDR1 KGHDR, CDR2 SFDVKD. With 8 bases clipped from V and 1 base from J, the junction kept 5 bases outside the gene matches. The length of the CDR3 is 15 residues. This CDR3 is CATKESGGGTDTQYF. The CDR3 region has the DNA TGTGCCACCAAAGAGAGCGGGGGGGGCACAGATACGCAGTATTTT.

This clone is a singleton in its sample. The chain carries TRBV5-4 and TRBJ2-1; weak D call: TRBD2 (5 bases). This CDR3 comprises 14 residues. Trimming shortened V by 4 bases and J by 5 bases, and 13 bases separated the two germline ends. Germline V gives CDR1 SGHNT, CDR2 YYREEE (reference sequence). The CDR3, as DNA: TGTGCCAGCAGCAGGGAGCCGATCCACAATGAGCAGTTCTTC. Translation gives CASSREPIHNEQFF.

This clone was found once. The chain employs TRBV5-1 and TRBJ2-7; weak D call: TRBD2 (6 bases). The V end was cut by 3 bases, the J end by 5 bases, with 6 bases between. Germline V gene data show CDR1 as SGHRS and CDR2 as YFSETQ. The CDR3 runs 11 residues. This chain's CDR3 is CASSWGDEQYF. The CDR3 DNA sequence: TGCGCCAGCAGCTGGGGGGACGAGCAGTACTTC.

This rearrangement joins TRBV6-4 to TRBJ1-5; weak D call: TRBD1 (6 bases). Trimming removed 2 bases from V and 5 bases from J, with 10 bases in between. The CDR3 length is 14 residues. Germline assignment: CDR1 MRHNA and CDR2 SNTAGT. CDR3: CASSDGPGDQPQHF. CDR3 sequence (DNA): TGTGCCAGCAGTGACGGCCCAGGGGATCAGCCCCAGCATTTT.

V is TRBV5-1 and J is TRBJ2-6; the match to TRBD1 covers 7 bases. This CDR3 has 18 amino acids. The junction had 10 bases not matched to a gene; V was cut back by 4 bases and J by 0 bases. Germline-derived CDR1 and CDR2 are SGHRS and YFSETQ. CDR3 in DNA: TGCGCCAGCAGCACCCTGACAGGGATTTTCTCTGGGGCCAACGTCCTGACTTTC. This translates into CASSTLTGIFSGANVLTF.

The CDR3 nucleotides are TGTGCCAGTAGTGGAGGACTAGCGGAAGAGACCCAGTACTTC. Its protein product is CASSGGLAEETQYF. The chain combines TRBV19 with TRBJ2-5, with TRBD2 matching 10 bases. The V and J ends lost 5 bases and 3 bases, in that order; junction bases with no gene match: 3. Germline V gene sequence: CDR1 LNHDA, CDR2 SQIVND (reference sequence). The CDR3 is made up of 14 amino acids.

The chain couples TRBV7-3 to TRBJ1-1, with D perhaps TRBD1 (6 bases). V was cut by 5 bases and J by 0 bases, with 13 bases left in between. This CDR3 contains 15 residues. CDR1 is SGHTA and CDR2 is FQGTGA in the germline V gene. CDR3 sequence: CASSEGRQVNTEAFF. In nucleotides, the CDR3 is TGTGCCAGCAGCGAAGGGCGACAGGTGAACACTGAAGCTTTCTTT.

The chain has TRBV2 and TRBJ1-1; D possibly corresponds to TRBD1 (6 bases). The V gene lost 7 bases and the J gene lost 5 bases, with 11 bases spanning the gap. Germline values: CDR1 SNHLY, CDR2 FYNNEI. The length of the CDR3 is 12 residues. The DNA of the CDR3 is TGTGCCAGCATACAGGGCATTACTGAAGCTTTCTTT. Its protein is CASIQGITEAFF.

The chain links TRBV6-5 to TRBJ1-1; 8 positions match TRBD1. With 4 bases clipped from V and 4 bases from J, the junction kept 5 bases outside the gene matches. Germline values: CDR1 MNHEY, CDR2 SVGAGI. The CDR3 consists of 14 residues. The CDR3 reads CASSSTRGRTEAFF. The CDR3 DNA sequence: TGTGCCAGCAGTTCTACCAGGGGGCGCACTGAAGCTTTCTTT.

The chain combines TRBV6-6 with TRBJ1-5, with TRBD1 matching 9 bases. Trimming removed 5 bases from V and 6 bases from J; junction bases left unmatched: 11. Germline CDR1 and CDR2: MNHNY and SVGAGI (reference sequence). This CDR3 region has 16 residues. As DNA, the CDR3 is TGTGCCAGCAGTAACGCCGCCGGGACAGGGACTCAGCCCCAGCATTTT. This encodes CASSNAAGTGTQPQHF.

This clone appeared a few times. The gene calls are TRBV6-5 and TRBJ2-7, with 7 nucleotides matching TRBD1. This CDR3 spans 14 amino acids. CDR1 and CDR2 from the germline V gene are MNHEY and SVGAGI. Trimming took 10 bases from V and 4 from J; bases not matched to a gene: 13. As DNA, the CDR3 is TGTGCCACTTTGGCCCCGACAGGGATGTACGAGCAGTACTTC. Amino acids: CATLAPTGMYEQYF.

The rearrangement links TRBV5-1 to TRBJ2-1; 9 nucleotides agree with TRBD1. J lost 3 bases, V lost 1 base, and 2 bases had no gene match. CDR3 size: 15 residues. Per germline, CDR1 SGHRS and CDR2 YFSETQ. The CDR3 loop reads CASSLKTGGYNEQFF. CDR3 coding DNA: TGCGCCAGCAGCTTGAAGACAGGGGGCTACAATGAGCAGTTCTTC.

This sequence joins TRBV9 and TRBJ2-5; 16 nucleotides line up with TRBD2. CDR1 and CDR2 (germline): SGDLS, YYNGEE. CDR3 length: 18 amino acids. Trimming removed 4 bases from V and 6 bases from J; junction bases left unmatched: 12. The CDR3 loop reads CASSLTGTSGGALKTQYF. As DNA, the CDR3 is TGTGCCAGCAGCCTCACCGGGACTAGCGGGGGGGCATTGAAGACCCAGTACTTC.